These T cell receptor beta chains were read from a single sample in a study of tumor-infiltrating lymphocytes in primary liver carcinoma. TCRdb re-derived calls from the multiplex PCR reads in MiXCR, one entry per CDR3 protein. The sample records fewer than 400,000 distinct CDR3 sequences, less than 75% being singletons. Sample: peripheral blood. The receptors here all came from a man aged 40-49 years with primary liver carcinoma and hepatitis B virus infection. Each CDR3 is given with its conserved first and last residue.

TRBJ1-4,TRBV28,CASRSGGVEKLFF
TRBJ2-1,TRBV12-3/TRBV12-4,CASSESRGYTYNEQFF
TRBJ1-1,TRBV24-1,CATSRGTGATEAFF
TRBJ2-3,TRBV28,CASSLALGGLATQYF
TRBJ2-1,TRBV20-1,CSGLAGLNEQFF
TRBJ1-3,TRBV14,CASSHRGSSGNTIYF
TRBJ1-1,TRBV6-5,CASSYSAGVTEAFF
TRBJ1-2,TRBV30,CAWGEGVRAWSDYGYTF
TRBJ1-5,TRBV6-6,CASTSAAGEYSNQPQHF
TRBJ2-1,TRBV6-5,CASGYSSSSERGYNEQFF
TRBJ2-7,TRBV5-1,CASSLVGTGEQYF
TRBJ2-7,TRBV6-6,CAGSQRTSGRISYEQYF
TRBJ2-2,TRBV12-3/TRBV12-4,CASIDTNTGELFF
TRBJ1-6,TRBV6-1,CASSEDLGINSPLLF
TRBJ1-4,TRBV7-9,CASSLDAAEKPFF
TRBJ2-7,TRBV29-1,CSASDQQRSYEQYF
TRBJ2-2,TRBV11-1,CVSSLLRGSNTGELFF
TRBJ2-7,TRBV4-3,CASSQDHGAGIDEQYF
TRBJ1-2,TRBV6-2/TRBV6-3,CDGRPDSDGYTF
TRBJ2-7,TRBV5-1,CASSGTSGSSYEQYF
TRBJ2-3,TRBV6-5,CASSLTGVWTDTQYF
TRBJ2-3,TRBV6-6,CASSYDLAASTDTQYF
TRBJ1-1,TRBV5-1,CASSSQDRLSTEAFF
TRBJ2-7,TRBV11-2,CASSFDRVYERYF
TRBJ2-3,TRBV5-1,CTSGGGGDRDTQYF
TRBJ2-1,TRBV11-2,CASNLRWGFYNEQFF
TRBJ1-1,TRBV6-1,CASSPSRDRENTEAFF
TRBJ1-1,TRBV11-2,CASSRDGAKSTEAFF
TRBJ2-5,TRBV30,CAWRPKGGETQYF
TRBJ2-1,TRBV7-9,CASSLDRGYNEQFF
TRBJ2-2,TRBV24-1,CATRGTGTSATGELFF
TRBJ2-3,TRBV29-1,CSVEGMRMVVGGPHTQYF
TRBJ2-5,TRBV29-1,CNVGSQIQETQYF
TRBJ2-1,TRBV30,CAWIRSTERFF
TRBJ2-1,TRBV4-2,CASSQEPGLAEDNGQFF
TRBJ2-5,TRBV12-3/TRBV12-4,CASSLIGSTAGEGETQYF
TRBJ2-1,TRBV4-3,CASSHSGTAGGEQFF
TRBJ2-3,TRBV10-2,CTSSDGGDYTDTQYF
TRBJ1-2,TRBV6-1,CASSTELNREGYTF
TRBJ1-2,TRBV12-3/TRBV12-4,CASSPGTGTSYGYTF
TRBJ2-5,TRBV24-1,CATSDTSVGHRETQYF
TRBJ1-5,TRBV29-1,CSVEGAGQPQHF